A single TCR beta chain is shown here with its context. The data stem from a study of regulatory T cells in long-lasting Graves disease. CDR3 size: 13 residues. Germline-derived CDR1 and CDR2 are SQVTM and ANQGSEA. The J segment lost 11 bases and the V segment lost 1 base, leaving 8 bases of the junction unmatched. According to the study, TCR beta libraries were built with iRepertoire HTBI primers and CDR3-region Arm-PCR. MiXCR, run by TCRdb on the multiplex PCR reads, gives a single entry per CDR3 protein. The sample has 400,000 to 450,000 distinct CDR3 sequences; 15% to 20% are singletons. Time point reported: newly diagnosed GD, antithyroid drugs for less than 3 months. Scientists built the TCR library using RNA that was extracted from PBMCs. These data also featured in a second study, about T cells in Graves' hyperthyroidism and ophthalmopathy.

The sequence was obtained from a woman in her twenties or thirties with Graves disease. The chain has TRBV29-1 and TRBJ1-1, with 9 positions matching TRBD1. Sequencing used peripheral blood mononuclear cells (PBMCs), obtained at new diagnosis, from a patient treated with antithyroid drugs. The CDR3 DNA reads TGCAGCGTTGAAGTTGGACAGGGGAGGAATGCTTTCTTT. As protein: CSVEVGQGRNAFF.